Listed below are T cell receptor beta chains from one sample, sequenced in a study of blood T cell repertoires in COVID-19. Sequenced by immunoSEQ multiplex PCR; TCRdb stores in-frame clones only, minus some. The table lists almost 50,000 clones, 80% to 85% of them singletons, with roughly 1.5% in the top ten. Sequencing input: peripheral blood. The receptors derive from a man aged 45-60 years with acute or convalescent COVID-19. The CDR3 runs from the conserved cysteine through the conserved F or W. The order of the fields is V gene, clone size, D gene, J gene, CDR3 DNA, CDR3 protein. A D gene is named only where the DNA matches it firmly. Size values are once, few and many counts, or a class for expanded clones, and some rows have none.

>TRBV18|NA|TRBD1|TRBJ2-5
TGTGCCAGCTCACCTGTCAAACAGGGGCGAGAGACCCAGTACTTC
CASSPVKQGRETQYF
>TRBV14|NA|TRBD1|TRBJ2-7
TGTGCCAGCAGCTACAGGGGACCCTACGAGCAGTACTTC
CASSYRGPYEQYF
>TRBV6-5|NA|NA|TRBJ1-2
TGTGCCAGCAGTTACTTCCCAGAGGGGGCTAACTATGGCTACACCTTC
CASSYFPEGANYGYTF
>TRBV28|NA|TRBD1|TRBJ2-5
TGTGCCAGCAGCAAGACAGGGATTGAGGAGACCCAGTACTTC
CASSKTGIEETQYF
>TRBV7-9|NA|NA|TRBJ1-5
TGTGCCAGCAGCCGGACAGAGCAGCCCCAGCATTTT
CASSRTEQPQHF
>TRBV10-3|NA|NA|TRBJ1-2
TGTGCCATCAGTGAGTCAGAACAGACCTTCGATGGCTACACCTTC
CAISESEQTFDGYTF
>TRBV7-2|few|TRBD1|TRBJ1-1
TGTGCCAGCAGCCCGATGACAGGGAAGGCTTTCTTT
CASSPMTGKAFF
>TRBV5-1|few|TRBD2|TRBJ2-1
TGCGCCAGCAGCTCCCTCTTGGGCGGGGGGATCTCCAATAACAATGAGCAGTTCTTC
CASSSLLGGGISNNNEQFF
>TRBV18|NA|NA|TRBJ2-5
TGTGCCAGCTCACCACCGGGACTCCAAGAGACCCAGTACTTC
CASSPPGLQETQYF
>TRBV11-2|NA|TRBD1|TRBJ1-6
TGTGCCAGCAGCTTAGAACAGGGGGCTCCAGGTTCACCCCTCCACTTT
CASSLEQGAPGSPLHF
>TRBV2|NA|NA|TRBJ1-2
TGTGCCAGCAGTGTGAATGGGAGGAACTATGGCTACACCTTC
CASSVNGRNYGYTF
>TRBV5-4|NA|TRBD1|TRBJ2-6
TGTGCCAGCAGCCCTGGGACAGCCAGAGCTGGGGCCAACGTCCTGACTTTC
CASSPGTARAGANVLTF
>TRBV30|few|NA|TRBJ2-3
TGTGCCTACACGACAGGTTCTTTGCAAAGTGATACGCAGTATTTT
CAYTTGSLQSDTQYF
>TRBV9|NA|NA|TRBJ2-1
TGTGCCAGCAGCGTAGCTTCATTAGGACAGACGCCCTACAATGAGCAGTTCTTC
CASSVASLGQTPYNEQFF
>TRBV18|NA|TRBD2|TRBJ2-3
TGTGCCAGCAGGACTAGCGGGAGAGGAGATACGCAGTATTTT
CASRTSGRGDTQYF
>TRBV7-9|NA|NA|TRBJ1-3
TGTGCCAGCAGCCCCCGGTTGTCTGGAAACACCATATATTTT
CASSPRLSGNTIYF
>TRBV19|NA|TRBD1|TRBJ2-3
TGTGCCAGTAGTCCACAGGGGCTGGTCCCAGATACGCAGTATTTT
CASSPQGLVPDTQYF
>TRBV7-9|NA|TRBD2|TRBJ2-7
TGTGCCAGCAGAAGCGGGAGCACCGACGAGCAGTACTTC
CASRSGSTDEQYF
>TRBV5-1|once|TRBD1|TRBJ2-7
TGCGCCAGCAGCTTGGACGGGACAGGGGGCTACGAGCAGTACTTC
CASSLDGTGGYEQYF
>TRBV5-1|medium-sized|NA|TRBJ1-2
TGCGCCAGCAGCCTGCCGTCAGAGACGGGCTATGGCTACACCTTC
CASSLPSETGYGYTF
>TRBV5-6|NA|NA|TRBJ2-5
TGTGCCAGCAGCCAGGACCAAGAGACCCAGTACTTC
CASSQDQETQYF
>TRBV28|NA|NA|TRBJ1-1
TGTGCCAGCAGTGCCTCTCTAGTCCTCGGGGGTGAAGCTTTCTTT
CASSASLVLGGEAFF
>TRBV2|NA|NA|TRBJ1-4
TGTGCCAGCAGTGAGGGCAGGGGCCCTAATGAAAAACTGTTTTTT
CASSEGRGPNEKLFF
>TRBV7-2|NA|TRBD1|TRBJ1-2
TGTGCCAGCAGCTTAACGGGACAGAACTATGGCTACACCTTC
CASSLTGQNYGYTF
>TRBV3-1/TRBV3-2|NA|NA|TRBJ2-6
TGTGCCAGCAGCCAACGGGGATTCTCTGGGGCCAACGTCCTGACTTTC
CASSQRGFSGANVLTF
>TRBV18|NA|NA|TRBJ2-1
TGTGCCAGCTCACTATCTCTACAGTACAATGAGCAGTTCTTC
CASSLSLQYNEQFF
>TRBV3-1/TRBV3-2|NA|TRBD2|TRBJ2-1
TGTGCCAGCACCTTGGACCGGGGGGGGGAGCAGTTCTTC
CASTLDRGGEQFF
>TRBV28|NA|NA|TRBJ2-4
TGTGCCAGCAGTCCCACAGGGGAGGTGGCCAAAAACATTCAGTACTTC
CASSPTGEVAKNIQYF
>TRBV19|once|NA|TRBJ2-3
TGTGCCAGTAGTATGGTCGGGTCAGATACGCAGTATTTT
CASSMVGSDTQYF
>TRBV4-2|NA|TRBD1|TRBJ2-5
TGTGCCAGCAGCCAAGAAGGGGGACAGGGGGTGTGGGAGACCCAGTACTTC
CASSQEGGQGVWETQYF
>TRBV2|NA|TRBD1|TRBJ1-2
TGTGCCAGCAGAGGACAGGGTACAGGATATGGCTACACCTTC
CASRGQGTGYGYTF
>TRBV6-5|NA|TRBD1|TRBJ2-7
TGTGCCAGCAGGACCCCGGGACAGGGCTACGAGCAGTACTTC
CASRTPGQGYEQYF
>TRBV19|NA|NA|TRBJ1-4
TGTGCCAGTAGTCATACGGGAGAAAAACTGTTTTTT
CASSHTGEKLFF
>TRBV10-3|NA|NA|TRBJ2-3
TGTGCCATCGGGGACTTCGGCACAGATACGCAGTATTTT
CAIGDFGTDTQYF
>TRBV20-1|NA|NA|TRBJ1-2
TGCAGTGCCCCCAACGAGCCGAGGTACACCTTC
CSAPNEPRYTF
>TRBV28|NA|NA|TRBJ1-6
TGTGCCAGCAGTTCCAGGGGCGCGAATTCACCCCTCCACTTT
CASSSRGANSPLHF
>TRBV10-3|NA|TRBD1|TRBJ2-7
TGTGCCATCAGTGAGTCAGGTCGGGACAGGGGGTCCTACGAGCAGTACTTC
CAISESGRDRGSYEQYF